This entry features one T cell receptor beta chain sequence. Its specificity is not known. Sequencing was performed with immunoSEQ multiplex PCR; in TCRdb, only in-frame clones are kept and a portion is missing. The sample lists some 200,000 clones; about 89% were seen once. This sample was included in a study of cytomegalovirus exposure and HLA in healthy donors. Notes on the study in general: Reports indicated that the classifier achieved high specificity and sensitivity in diagnosing cytomegalovirus status. Confirmation was obtained in vitro that three CMV-associated chains are specific for CMV antigens. Subsequent analysis found a tendency for first-cohort TCR clusters to co-occur within the 120 or so validation repertoires.

The CDR3 is 14 residues long. CDR1 MGHRA and CDR2 YSYEKL come from the germline V gene. The V end was cut by 0 bases, the J end by 6 bases, with 11 bases between. Specimen: PBMCs. V usage is TRBV4-1 and J usage is TRBJ1-2; D may be TRBD1 (5 bases). The sequence derives from a man younger than 45 in good health and CMV-seropositive. The CDR3 sequence: CASSQEAGVNGYTF. CDR3 coding DNA: TGCGCCAGCAGCCAAGAGGCGGGGGTTAATGGCTACACCTTC.